The 5 T cell receptor beta chains below all came from one sample that was sequenced in a study of Ad26.COV2.S vaccination and SARS-CoV-2 variants. Some clones are missing from TCRdb's copy, which holds only in-frame ones; the method was immunoSEQ multiplex PCR. The sample includes under 600,000 clones, nearly 90% of them seen just once. Treatment of the sample: approximately 18 received Ad26.COV2.S at low or high dose, single or two shots; 5 received placebo; per-sample allocation not given. Sampling was done on day 63 after the first vaccine or placebo injection. This sample comprised peripheral blood, obtained in a trial of Ad26.COV2.S vaccine versus placebo. All receptors derive from a person between 18 and 60 years old who received the Ad26.COV2.S COVID-19 vaccine or a placebo.

This rearrangement joins TRBV7-8 to TRBJ2-5, with TRBD1 matching over 8 bases. The germline V gene encodes CDR1 SGHVS and CDR2 FQNEAQ. The CDR3 covers 14 residues. With 1 base clipped from V and 4 bases from J, the junction kept 2 bases outside the gene matches. CDR3 sequence (DNA): TGTGCCAGCAGCTTAGGGACAGGGAGAGAGACCCAGTACTTC. Translated: CASSLGTGRETQYF.

The CDR3 loop reads CAWSVQAGTGTEAFF. The CDR3 coding sequence is TGTGCCTGGAGTGTACAGGCGGGGACGGGGACTGAAGCTTTCTTT. The V gene is TRBV30, the J gene TRBJ1-1; perhaps TRBD1 as D (5 bases). CDR1 is GTSNPN, CDR2 SVGIG, per germline (reference sequence). This CDR3 contains 15 residues. Between the trimmed V and J ends, which lost 0 bases and 5 bases, there was a span of 16 bases.

The chain links TRBV12-3 or TRBV12-4 to TRBJ2-2; the D is unclear. The CDR3 has 12 amino acids. V was trimmed by 2 bases and J by 6 bases, leaving 4 bases between them. This chain's CDR3 is CASSLSAGELFF. The DNA of the CDR3 is TGTGCCAGCAGTTTATCGGCCGGGGAGCTGTTTTTT.

Worth noting for this clone: Other DNA sequences in this sample translate to the same CDR3. The rearrangement links TRBV28 to TRBJ2-7; the D is unclear. The CDR3 has 12 amino acids. Trimming removed 2 bases from V and 1 base from J, with 3 bases in between. Germline V gives CDR1 MDHEN, CDR2 SYDVKM. CDR3 residues: CASSLDSYEQYF. The CDR3 region has the DNA TGTGCCAGCAGTTTAGATTCCTACGAGCAGTACTTC.

The rearrangement uses TRBV3-1 (or the pseudogene TRBV3-2) and TRBJ1-2; TRBD1 matches 7 bases. With 5 bases clipped from V and 4 bases from J, the junction kept 4 bases outside the gene matches. From germline, CDR1 is LGHDT and CDR2 YNNKEL (reference sequence). The CDR3 consists of 13 residues. The DNA of the CDR3 is TGTGCCAGCAGCGCTAACAGGGGCTATGGCTACACCTTC. It yields the protein CASSANRGYGYTF.